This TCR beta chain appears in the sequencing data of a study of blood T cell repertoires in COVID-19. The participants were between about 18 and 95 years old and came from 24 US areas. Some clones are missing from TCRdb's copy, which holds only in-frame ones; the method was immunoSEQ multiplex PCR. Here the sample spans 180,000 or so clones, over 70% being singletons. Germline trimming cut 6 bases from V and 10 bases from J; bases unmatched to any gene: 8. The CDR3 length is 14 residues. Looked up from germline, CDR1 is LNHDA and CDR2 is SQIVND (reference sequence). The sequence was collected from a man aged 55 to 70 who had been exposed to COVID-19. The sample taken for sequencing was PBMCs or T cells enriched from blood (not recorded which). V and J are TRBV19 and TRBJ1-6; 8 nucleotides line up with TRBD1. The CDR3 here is CASRTDRGGSPLHF. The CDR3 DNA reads TGTGCCAGTAGAACCGACAGGGGCGGGTCACCCCTCCACTTT.